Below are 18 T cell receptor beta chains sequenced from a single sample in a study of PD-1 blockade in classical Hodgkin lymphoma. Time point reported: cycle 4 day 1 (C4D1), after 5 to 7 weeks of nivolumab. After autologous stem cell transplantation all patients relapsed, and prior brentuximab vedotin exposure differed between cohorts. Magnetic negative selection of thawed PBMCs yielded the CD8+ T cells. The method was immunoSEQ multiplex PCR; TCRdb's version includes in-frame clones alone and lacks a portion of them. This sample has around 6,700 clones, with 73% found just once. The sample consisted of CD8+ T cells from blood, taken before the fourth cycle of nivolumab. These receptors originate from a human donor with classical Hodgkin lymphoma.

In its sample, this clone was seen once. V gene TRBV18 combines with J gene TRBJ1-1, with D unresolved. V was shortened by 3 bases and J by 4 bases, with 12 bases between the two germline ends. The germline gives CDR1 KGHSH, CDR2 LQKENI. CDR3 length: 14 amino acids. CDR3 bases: TGTGCCAGCTCACCGGAGGATGTTGCCACTGAAGCTTTCTTT. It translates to CASSPEDVATEAFF.

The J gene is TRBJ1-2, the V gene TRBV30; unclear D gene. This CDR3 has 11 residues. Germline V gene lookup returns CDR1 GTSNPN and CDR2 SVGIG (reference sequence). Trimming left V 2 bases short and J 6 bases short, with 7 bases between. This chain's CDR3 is CAWSSLHGYTF. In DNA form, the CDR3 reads TGTGCCTGGAGTTCCCTGCATGGCTACACCTTC. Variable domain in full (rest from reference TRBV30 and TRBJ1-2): SQTIHQWPATLVQPVGSPLSLECTVEGTSNPNLYWYRQAAGRGLQLLFYSVGIGQISSEVPQNLSASRPQDRQFILSSKKLLLSDSGFYLCAWSSLHGYTFGSGTRLTVV.

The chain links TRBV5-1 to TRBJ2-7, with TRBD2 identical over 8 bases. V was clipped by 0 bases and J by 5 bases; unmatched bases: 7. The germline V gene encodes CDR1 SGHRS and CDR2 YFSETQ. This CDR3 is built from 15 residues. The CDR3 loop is CASSLASGTSHEQYF. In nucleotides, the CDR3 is TGCGCCAGCAGCTTGGCTTCCGGGACTAGTCACGAGCAGTACTTC.

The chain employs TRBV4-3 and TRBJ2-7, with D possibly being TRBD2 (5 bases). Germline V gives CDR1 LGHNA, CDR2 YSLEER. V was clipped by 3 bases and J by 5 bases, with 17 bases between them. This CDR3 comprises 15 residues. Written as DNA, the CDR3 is TGCGCCAGCAGCCATAGACCGGGTCCCGGGAACGAGCAGTACTTC. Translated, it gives CASSHRPGPGNEQYF.

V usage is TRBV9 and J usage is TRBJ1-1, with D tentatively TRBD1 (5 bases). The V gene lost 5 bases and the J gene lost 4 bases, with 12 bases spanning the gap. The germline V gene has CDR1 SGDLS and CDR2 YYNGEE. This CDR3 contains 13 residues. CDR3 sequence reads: CASRTGPSTEAFF. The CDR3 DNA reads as TGTGCCAGCAGAACGGGACCAAGCACTGAAGCTTTCTTT.

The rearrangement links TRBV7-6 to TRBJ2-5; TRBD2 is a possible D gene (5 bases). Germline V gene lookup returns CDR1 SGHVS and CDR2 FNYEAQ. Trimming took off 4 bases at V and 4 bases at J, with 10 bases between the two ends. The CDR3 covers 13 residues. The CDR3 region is CASSSGIRETQYF. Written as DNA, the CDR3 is TGTGCCAGCAGCTCCGGGATTCGAGAGACCCAGTACTTC. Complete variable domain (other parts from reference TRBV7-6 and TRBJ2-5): GAGVSQSPRYKVTKRGQDVALRCDPISGHVSLYWYRQALGQGPEFLTYFNYEAQQDKSGLPNDRFSAERPEGSISTLTIQRTEQRDSAMYRCASSSGIRETQYFGPGTRLLVL.

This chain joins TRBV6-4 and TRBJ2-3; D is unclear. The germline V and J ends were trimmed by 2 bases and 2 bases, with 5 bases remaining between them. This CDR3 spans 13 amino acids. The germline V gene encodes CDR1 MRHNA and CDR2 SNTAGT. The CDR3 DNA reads TGTGCCAGCAGTGACGGGGACACAGATACGCAGTATTTT. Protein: CASSDGDTDTQYF.

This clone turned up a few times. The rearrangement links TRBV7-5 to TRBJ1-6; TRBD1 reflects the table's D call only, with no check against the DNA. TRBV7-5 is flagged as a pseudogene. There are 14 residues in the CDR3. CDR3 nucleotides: TGTGTCAGAAGCTTGATGGCAGGACAGGGCCATCTCCACTTT. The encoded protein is CVRSLMAGQGHLHF.

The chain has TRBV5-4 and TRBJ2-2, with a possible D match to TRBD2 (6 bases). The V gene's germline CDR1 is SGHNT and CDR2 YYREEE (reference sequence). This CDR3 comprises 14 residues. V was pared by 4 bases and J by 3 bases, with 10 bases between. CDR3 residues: CASSPGLHTGELFF. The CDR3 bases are TGTGCCAGCAGCCCGGGACTTCACACCGGGGAGCTGTTTTTT.

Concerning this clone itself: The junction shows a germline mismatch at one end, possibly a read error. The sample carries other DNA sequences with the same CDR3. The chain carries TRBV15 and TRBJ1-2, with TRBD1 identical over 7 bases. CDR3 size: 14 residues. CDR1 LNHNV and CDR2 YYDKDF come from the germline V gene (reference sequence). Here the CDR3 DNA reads TGCGCCACCAGCAGACAAGACAGGGCCTATGGCTACACCTTC. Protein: CATSRQDRAYGYTF. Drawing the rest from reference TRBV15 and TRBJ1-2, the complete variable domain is DAMVIQNPRYQVTQFGKPVTLSCSQTLNHNVMYWYQQKSSQAPKLLFHYYDKDFNNEADTPDNFQSRRPNTSFCFLDIRSPGLGDTAMYLCATSRQDRAYGYTFGSGTRLTVV.

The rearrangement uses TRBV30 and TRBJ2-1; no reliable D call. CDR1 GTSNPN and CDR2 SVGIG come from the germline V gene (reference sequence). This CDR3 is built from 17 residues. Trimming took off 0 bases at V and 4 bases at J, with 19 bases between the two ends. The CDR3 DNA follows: TGTGCCTGGAGTGTACTGGTGCTCCGAACTACTTACAATGAGCAGTTCTTC. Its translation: CAWSVLVLRTTYNEQFF.

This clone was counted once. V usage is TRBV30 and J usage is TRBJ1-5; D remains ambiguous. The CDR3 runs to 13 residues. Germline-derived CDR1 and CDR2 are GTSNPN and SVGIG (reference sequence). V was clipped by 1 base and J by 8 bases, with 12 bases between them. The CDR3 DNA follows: TGTGCCTGGAGTGGAACTTATAATAAGCCCCAGCATTTT. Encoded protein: CAWSGTYNKPQHF.

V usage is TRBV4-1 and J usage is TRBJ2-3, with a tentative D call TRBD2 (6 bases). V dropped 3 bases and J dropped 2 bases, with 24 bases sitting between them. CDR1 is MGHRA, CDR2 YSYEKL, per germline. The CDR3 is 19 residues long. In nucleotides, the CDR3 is TGCGCCAGCAGCCAGGCTCTCGGGCGACCGGGGGTTCTCACAGATACGCAGTATTTT. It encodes CASSQALGRPGVLTDTQYF.

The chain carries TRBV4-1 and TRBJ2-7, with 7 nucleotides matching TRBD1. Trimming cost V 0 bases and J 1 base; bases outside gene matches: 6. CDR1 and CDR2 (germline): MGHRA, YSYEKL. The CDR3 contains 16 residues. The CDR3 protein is CASSQEGRTGSYEQYF. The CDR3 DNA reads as TGCGCCAGCAGCCAAGAGGGCCGGACAGGTTCCTACGAGCAGTACTTC.

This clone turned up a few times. The CDR3 DNA sequence: TGTGCCAGCAGTTTGTACTCCTCCGGGTACAATGAGCAGTTCTTC. Residues: CASSLYSSGYNEQFF. V gene TRBV27 combines with J gene TRBJ2-1; D remains ambiguous. The ends were cut back, 3 bases at V and 4 bases at J, with 13 bases in the middle. This CDR3 has 15 amino acids. Germline CDR1 MNHEY, CDR2 SMNVEV (reference sequence).

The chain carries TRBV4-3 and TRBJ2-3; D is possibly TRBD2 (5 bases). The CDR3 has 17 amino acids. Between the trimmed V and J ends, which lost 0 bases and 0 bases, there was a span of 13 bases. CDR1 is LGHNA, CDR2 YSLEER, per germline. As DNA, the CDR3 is TGCGCCAGCAGCCAAGATTGGACTTCTATTAGCACAGATACGCAGTATTTT. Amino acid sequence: CASSQDWTSISTDTQYF.

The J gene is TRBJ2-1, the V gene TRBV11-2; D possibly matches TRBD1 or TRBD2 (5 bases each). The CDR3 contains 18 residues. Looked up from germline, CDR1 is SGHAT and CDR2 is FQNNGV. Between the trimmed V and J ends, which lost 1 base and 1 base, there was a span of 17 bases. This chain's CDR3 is CASSLVGVLGESYNEQFF. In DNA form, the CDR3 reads TGTGCCAGCAGCTTAGTAGGGGTGTTGGGGGAGTCCTACAATGAGCAGTTCTTC.

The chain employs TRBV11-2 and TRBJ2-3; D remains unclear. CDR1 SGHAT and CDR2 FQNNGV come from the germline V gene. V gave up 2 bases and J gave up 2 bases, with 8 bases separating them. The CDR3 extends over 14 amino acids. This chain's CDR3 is CASSLTTPTDTQYF. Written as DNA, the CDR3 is TGTGCCAGCAGCTTAACGACTCCCACAGATACGCAGTATTTT. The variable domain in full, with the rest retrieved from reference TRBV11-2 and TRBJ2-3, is EAGVAQSPRYKIIEKRQSVAFWCNPISGHATLYWYQQILGQGPKLLIQFQNNGVVDDSQLPKDRFSAERLKGVDSTLKIQPAKLEDSAVYLCASSLTTPTDTQYFGPGTRLTVL.